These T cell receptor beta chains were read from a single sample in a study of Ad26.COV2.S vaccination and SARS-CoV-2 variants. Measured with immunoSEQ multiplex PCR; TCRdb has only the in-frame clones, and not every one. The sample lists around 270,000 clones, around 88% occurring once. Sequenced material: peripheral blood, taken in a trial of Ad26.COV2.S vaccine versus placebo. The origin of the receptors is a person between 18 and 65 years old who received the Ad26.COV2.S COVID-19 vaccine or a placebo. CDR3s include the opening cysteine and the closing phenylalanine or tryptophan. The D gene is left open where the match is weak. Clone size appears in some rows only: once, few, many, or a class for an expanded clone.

CDR3nt: TGTGCCAGCAGCTTGCGGGGACGGCGAGAGACCCAGTACTTC; CDR3aa: CASSLRGRRETQYF; j_gene: TRBJ2-5; abundance: once; v_gene: TRBV7-2; d_gene: NA
CDR3nt: TGTGCCAGTAGTCTTGGACCGCAAGAGACCCAGTACTTC; CDR3aa: CASSLGPQETQYF; j_gene: TRBJ2-5; abundance: NA; v_gene: TRBV19; d_gene: NA
CDR3nt: TGTGCCAGCAGCTCAGACACCTTCGGGGAGCTGTTTTTT; CDR3aa: CASSSDTFGELFF; j_gene: TRBJ2-2; abundance: NA; v_gene: TRBV7-9; d_gene: NA
CDR3nt: TGTGCCAGCACCCCGAAGGGGGGCCTTATCAGAGAGACCCAGTACTTC; CDR3aa: CASTPKGGLIRETQYF; j_gene: TRBJ2-5; abundance: NA; v_gene: TRBV2; d_gene: NA
CDR3nt: TGTGCCAGCAGCTTCGCGAGGTATACGCAGTATTTT; CDR3aa: CASSFARYTQYF; j_gene: TRBJ2-3; abundance: NA; v_gene: TRBV5-6; d_gene: NA
CDR3nt: TGTGCCAGCGCCATGGGCGTATCCTACAATGAGCAGTTCTTC; CDR3aa: CASAMGVSYNEQFF; j_gene: TRBJ2-1; abundance: NA; v_gene: TRBV7-8; d_gene: NA
CDR3nt: TGCGCCAGCAGCCCAGTACAGGTGTCTGGAAACACCATATATTTT; CDR3aa: CASSPVQVSGNTIYF; j_gene: TRBJ1-3; abundance: NA; v_gene: TRBV4-1; d_gene: NA
CDR3nt: TGCGCCAGCAGCCAAGCTACAGCAACCTACAATGAGCAGTTCTTC; CDR3aa: CASSQATATYNEQFF; j_gene: TRBJ2-1; abundance: NA; v_gene: TRBV4-1; d_gene: NA
CDR3nt: TGTGCTAGCAGCAAGGCAAGTAACAGCCAAGCCTACGAGCAGTACTTC; CDR3aa: CASSKASNSQAYEQYF; j_gene: TRBJ2-7; abundance: NA; v_gene: TRBV21-1; d_gene: NA
CDR3nt: TGTGCCAGCAGTCCCCGGGTTATCCAGTACTTC; CDR3aa: CASSPRVIQYF; j_gene: TRBJ2-5; abundance: once; v_gene: TRBV12-3/TRBV12-4; d_gene: NA
CDR3nt: TGTGCCAGTAGTGAGGGTTTGAACACTGAAGCTTTCTTT; CDR3aa: CASSEGLNTEAFF; j_gene: TRBJ1-1; abundance: NA; v_gene: TRBV19; d_gene: NA
CDR3nt: TGTGCCACCAGTGTTGACTCCCGGACTAGCGGGGACGAGACCCAGTACTTC; CDR3aa: CATSVDSRTSGDETQYF; j_gene: TRBJ2-5; abundance: once; v_gene: TRBV15; d_gene: TRBD2
CDR3nt: TGTGCCAGCAGTGAAGGGGCCCGGGGGGCCGGGGAGCTGTTTTTT; CDR3aa: CASSEGARGAGELFF; j_gene: TRBJ2-2; abundance: NA; v_gene: TRBV6-1; d_gene: TRBD2
CDR3nt: TGTGCCAGTAGTCCCGGGACTAGCGGGAGCAACCCCTACAATGAGCAGTTCTTC; CDR3aa: CASSPGTSGSNPYNEQFF; j_gene: TRBJ2-1; abundance: NA; v_gene: TRBV19; d_gene: TRBD2
CDR3nt: TGTGCCAGCAGCTTGAAACTGGACAGGGTCTACGAGCAGTACTTC; CDR3aa: CASSLKLDRVYEQYF; j_gene: TRBJ2-7; abundance: NA; v_gene: TRBV5-5; d_gene: TRBD1
CDR3nt: TGTGCCAGCAGTGACAGGGGGCAGAAAAACATTCAGTACTTC; CDR3aa: CASSDRGQKNIQYF; j_gene: TRBJ2-4; abundance: NA; v_gene: TRBV6-1; d_gene: TRBD1
CDR3nt: TGTGCCAGCAGTTATGAACCAGGGGGCTATGGCTACACCTTC; CDR3aa: CASSYEPGGYGYTF; j_gene: TRBJ1-2; abundance: NA; v_gene: TRBV6-5; d_gene: TRBD1
CDR3nt: TGTGCCAGCAGCGTAGATGGGGGGCCCACAGATACGCAGTATTTT; CDR3aa: CASSVDGGPTDTQYF; j_gene: TRBJ2-3; abundance: NA; v_gene: TRBV9; d_gene: NA
CDR3nt: TGTGCCAGTATTCGGACAGGGGGCCTCTTGTCTAACTATGGCTACACCTTC; CDR3aa: CASIRTGGLLSNYGYTF; j_gene: TRBJ1-2; abundance: NA; v_gene: TRBV19; d_gene: TRBD1
CDR3nt: TGTGCCTGGAGTGGAGGACGTGAGCAGTTCTTC; CDR3aa: CAWSGGREQFF; j_gene: TRBJ2-1; abundance: NA; v_gene: TRBV30; d_gene: NA
CDR3nt: TGTGCCAGCACCCCCCAGGGGCAGTCTCAGGGCTACACCTTC; CDR3aa: CASTPQGQSQGYTF; j_gene: TRBJ1-2; abundance: NA; v_gene: TRBV7-9; d_gene: NA
CDR3nt: TGTGCCAGTAGTACCGGGACAGGGGGCTTCGTTGTCACCGGGGAGCTGTTTTTT; CDR3aa: CASSTGTGGFVVTGELFF; j_gene: TRBJ2-2; abundance: once; v_gene: TRBV19; d_gene: TRBD1
CDR3nt: TGTGCCAGCAGCAAAGGGGGACTGAACCCGAATGAGCAGTTCTTC; CDR3aa: CASSKGGLNPNEQFF; j_gene: TRBJ2-1; abundance: few; v_gene: TRBV14; d_gene: NA
CDR3nt: TGTGCCAGCAGCGTAGCTGGCCTAGCGGGAGACGTGTTCTTC; CDR3aa: CASSVAGLAGDVFF; j_gene: TRBJ2-1; abundance: NA; v_gene: TRBV9; d_gene: TRBD2
CDR3nt: TGTGCCATCTCAAGAGGAGCTAATGAAAAACTGTTTTTT; CDR3aa: CAISRGANEKLFF; j_gene: TRBJ1-4; abundance: NA; v_gene: TRBV19; d_gene: NA
CDR3nt: TGTGCCAGCAGCTTAGGGGGATGGGACAACCTCCACCACACCTTC; CDR3aa: CASSLGGWDNLHHTF; j_gene: TRBJ1-2; abundance: NA; v_gene: TRBV7-2; d_gene: NA
CDR3nt: TGTGCCAGCAGTTCATATCGTAGGGGGGCACATGCGGCCAACGTCCTGACTTTC; CDR3aa: CASSSYRRGAHAANVLTF; j_gene: TRBJ2-6; abundance: NA; v_gene: TRBV27; d_gene: NA
CDR3nt: TGTGCCAGCAGCCTCGTGACTAGCGGGGGACGCCAAGAGACCCAGTACTTC; CDR3aa: CASSLVTSGGRQETQYF; j_gene: TRBJ2-5; abundance: NA; v_gene: TRBV3-1/TRBV3-2; d_gene: TRBD2
CDR3nt: TGTGCCAGCAGCCAGGCGGGGGGGGGCACAGATACGCAGTATTTT; CDR3aa: CASSQAGGGTDTQYF; j_gene: TRBJ2-3; abundance: NA; v_gene: TRBV3-1/TRBV3-2; d_gene: TRBD2
CDR3nt: TGTGCCAGCAGTGAGGGGACGGGAGGTTCACCCCTCCACTTT; CDR3aa: CASSEGTGGSPLHF; j_gene: TRBJ1-6; abundance: NA; v_gene: TRBV6-1; d_gene: NA
CDR3nt: TGTGCCAGCAGTTTAAGTCCTGACAGGGTCTCCTACGAGCAGTACTTC; CDR3aa: CASSLSPDRVSYEQYF; j_gene: TRBJ2-7; abundance: NA; v_gene: TRBV9; d_gene: TRBD1
CDR3nt: TGTGCCAGCAGCTTATCCCTGGGACATAACACTGAAGCTTTCTTT; CDR3aa: CASSLSLGHNTEAFF; j_gene: TRBJ1-1; abundance: NA; v_gene: TRBV7-8; d_gene: NA
CDR3nt: TGTGCCAGCAGAGTGCGGGAGGGCCGGGATACGCAGTATTTT; CDR3aa: CASRVREGRDTQYF; j_gene: TRBJ2-3; abundance: NA; v_gene: TRBV6-5; d_gene: TRBD2
CDR3nt: TGCAGTGCTAGTTTTGGGGGCATCACCTACAATGAGCAGTTCTTC; CDR3aa: CSASFGGITYNEQFF; j_gene: TRBJ2-1; abundance: NA; v_gene: TRBV20-1; d_gene: NA
CDR3nt: TGCGCCAGCAGCCAAGATCCTATGACCCCGCAGTACTTC; CDR3aa: CASSQDPMTPQYF; j_gene: TRBJ2-5; abundance: few; v_gene: TRBV4-3; d_gene: NA
CDR3nt: TGTGCCAGCAGCTTAAACAGGGACACTGAAGCTTTCTTT; CDR3aa: CASSLNRDTEAFF; j_gene: TRBJ1-1; abundance: few; v_gene: TRBV7-3; d_gene: NA
CDR3nt: TGTGCTAGCAGCTTAAATGCAGGAACTAATGAAAAACTGTTTTTT; CDR3aa: CASSLNAGTNEKLFF; j_gene: TRBJ1-4; abundance: NA; v_gene: TRBV7-7; d_gene: NA
CDR3nt: TGTGCCAGCAGCGAGGGGAATACTGAAGCTTTCTTT; CDR3aa: CASSEGNTEAFF; j_gene: TRBJ1-1; abundance: NA; v_gene: TRBV9; d_gene: NA
CDR3nt: TGCGCCAGCAGCTCCCGCGCGGACACTGAAGCTTTCTTT; CDR3aa: CASSSRADTEAFF; j_gene: TRBJ1-1; abundance: NA; v_gene: TRBV5-1; d_gene: NA
CDR3nt: TGTGCCAGCAGCTTACCTAACTACAGGACCTCTGGAAACACCATATATTTT; CDR3aa: CASSLPNYRTSGNTIYF; j_gene: TRBJ1-3; abundance: NA; v_gene: TRBV7-9; d_gene: NA
CDR3nt: TGTGCCAGCAGCTTGGCCCGGGACAGACATGGCTACACCTTC; CDR3aa: CASSLARDRHGYTF; j_gene: TRBJ1-2; abundance: NA; v_gene: TRBV5-6; d_gene: TRBD1
CDR3nt: TGTGCCAGCAGCTTAGAGTCGGGGGACAATGAGCAGTTCTTC; CDR3aa: CASSLESGDNEQFF; j_gene: TRBJ2-1; abundance: NA; v_gene: TRBV11-3; d_gene: NA
CDR3nt: TGTGCTAGCAGCTTAGCGGGGTCTAGCACAGATACGCAGTATTTT; CDR3aa: CASSLAGSSTDTQYF; j_gene: TRBJ2-3; abundance: NA; v_gene: TRBV7-7; d_gene: TRBD2
CDR3nt: TGTGCCACCGGGGGTCCATCAACCCTGAACACTGAAGCTTTCTTT; CDR3aa: CATGGPSTLNTEAFF; j_gene: TRBJ1-1; abundance: NA; v_gene: TRBV2; d_gene: NA
CDR3nt: TGCAGTGCTAGATCAATGTACGAGCAGTACTTC; CDR3aa: CSARSMYEQYF; j_gene: TRBJ2-7; abundance: NA; v_gene: TRBV20-1; d_gene: NA
CDR3nt: TGTGCCAGCAGCTTATGGGCAGGGAACACTGAAGCTTTCTTT; CDR3aa: CASSLWAGNTEAFF; j_gene: TRBJ1-1; abundance: NA; v_gene: TRBV7-3; d_gene: NA
CDR3nt: TGTGCCAGCAGCTTCGGCCAGGGAAATTCACCCCTCCACTTT; CDR3aa: CASSFGQGNSPLHF; j_gene: TRBJ1-6; abundance: once; v_gene: TRBV5-6; d_gene: NA
CDR3nt: TGTGCCAGTAGTATAGATTTGTGGACAGCGAACACTGAAGCTTTCTTT; CDR3aa: CASSIDLWTANTEAFF; j_gene: TRBJ1-1; abundance: NA; v_gene: TRBV19; d_gene: NA
CDR3nt: TGTGCCAGCAGCCGGGACAGGGGAAACATTCAGTACTTC; CDR3aa: CASSRDRGNIQYF; j_gene: TRBJ2-4; abundance: NA; v_gene: TRBV2; d_gene: TRBD1